Below, 18 T cell receptor beta chains from the same sample are listed, as sequenced in a study of tumor T cells in aggressive B-cell lymphoma. Sequenced by immunoSEQ multiplex PCR; TCRdb stores in-frame clones only, minus some. The profile shows a few thousand clones, around 87% of them singletons. The specimen was tumor tissue. These receptors were taken from an adult with diffuse large B cell lymphoma.

Concerning this clone itself: One end of the junction is discordant with germline, which a read error may explain. Other DNA sequences in the same sample also yield this CDR3. The gene calls are TRBV7-9 and TRBJ1-2; D may be TRBD1 (6 bases). This CDR3 is built from 16 residues. Germline V gene sequence: CDR1 SEHNR, CDR2 FQNEAQ (reference sequence). This CDR3 reads CASSFEDRTPPYGYTF. Written as DNA, the CDR3 is TGTGCCAGCAGCTTCGAAGACAGGACTCCCCCTTATGGCTATACCTTC.

A remark on this clone: Other DNA sequences in this specimen translate into the identical CDR3. This chain uses TRBV30 with TRBJ1-5, with 8 nucleotides matching TRBD1. There are 11 residues in the CDR3. Losses at the gene ends were 5 bases for V and 8 bases for J; bases not matched to a gene: 2. Germline V gene sequence: CDR1 GTSNPN, CDR2 SVGIG (reference sequence). The CDR3 region is CAWGTGEPQHF. The CDR3 DNA is TGTGCCTGGGGGACAGGTGAGCCCCAGCATTTT.

V and J are TRBV9 and TRBJ2-6; D is unclear. CDR1 and CDR2 (germline): SGDLS, YYNGEE. Trimming removed 2 bases from V and 0 bases from J, with 3 bases in between. This CDR3 has 14 amino acids. CDR3 protein: CASSVNSGANVLTF. Here the CDR3 DNA reads TGTGCCAGCAGCGTTAACTCTGGGGCCAACGTCCTGACTTTC.

This clone showed up just once. This chain joins TRBV9 and TRBJ2-1; TRBD1 matches at 9 bases. With V trimmed by 3 bases and J by 6 bases, 13 bases remained unmatched. The germline CDR1 and CDR2 sequences are SGDLS and YYNGEE. This CDR3 has 17 amino acids. CDR3 region: CASSEKGQGIGFNEQFF. CDR3 sequence (DNA): TGTGCCAGCAGCGAAAAGGGACAGGGCATCGGTTTCAATGAGCAGTTCTTC. Using reference TRBV9 and TRBJ2-1 for the parts outside the CDR3, the full variable domain is DSGVTQTPKHLITATGQRVTLRCSPRSGDLSVYWYQQSLDQGLQFLIQYYNGEERAKGNILERFSAQQFPDLHSELNLSSLELGDSALYFCASSEKGQGIGFNEQFFGPGTRLTVL.

The chain joins TRBV19 to TRBJ2-1, with D perhaps TRBD2 (5 bases). CDR1 is LNHDA, CDR2 SQIVND, per germline (reference sequence). The CDR3 runs 15 residues. V was clipped by 10 bases and J by 0 bases, with 16 bases between them. CDR3 region: CATRADPSSYNEQFF. CDR3 coding DNA: TGTGCCACCCGAGCGGACCCAAGCTCCTACAATGAGCAGTTCTTC.

J is TRBJ2-7 and V is TRBV6-1; TRBD1 matches 9 bases. The CDR3 is made up of 14 amino acids. V lost 5 bases to trimming and J lost 2 bases; unmatched junction nucleotides: 4. Germline CDR1 MNHNS, CDR2 SASEGT. The CDR3 region is CASSLGTGPYEQYV. The DNA of the CDR3 is TGTGCCAGCAGTCTTGGGACAGGGCCCTACGAGCAGTACGTC.

The chain is built from TRBV4-1 and TRBJ1-5; no definite D call. V lost 4 bases to trimming and J lost 3 bases, with 7 bases between them. This CDR3 region has 13 residues. Germline CDR1 and CDR2: MGHRA and YSYEKL. Here the CDR3 reads CASSPGYNQPQHF. As DNA, the CDR3 is TGCGCCAGCAGCCCAGGTTACAATCAGCCCCAGCATTTT.

The chain recombines TRBV9 with TRBJ1-5, with D unresolved. In germline, CDR1 is SGDLS, CDR2 YYNGEE. The CDR3 runs to 15 residues. V lost 0 bases and J 5 bases, leaving 12 bases between the germline ends. The CDR3 reads CASSVVNCLYQPQHF. In DNA form, the CDR3 reads TGTGCCAGCAGCGTAGTAAACTGCTTATATCAGCCCCAGCATTTT.

This chain joins TRBV19 and TRBJ2-4; no definite D call. Trimming took off 5 bases at V and 6 bases at J, with 17 bases between the two ends. The CDR3 contains 15 residues. Germline CDR1 reads LNHDA; CDR2 reads SQIVND (reference sequence). The CDR3 nucleotides are TGTGCCAGTAGTTCTCCCCTAAATATGCGAAACATTCAGTACTTC. Its protein is CASSSPLNMRNIQYF.

This clone was found a few times. The chain uses TRBV27 and TRBJ2-1; D gene unclear. CDR1 MNHEY and CDR2 SMNVEV come from the germline V gene (reference sequence). V was clipped by 6 bases and J by 2 bases, with 8 bases between them. CDR3 size: 13 residues. Written as DNA, the CDR3 is TGTGCCAGCAGCCTAGGTGCCTACAATGAGCAGTTCTTC. It yields the protein CASSLGAYNEQFF.

The sample holds one count of this clone. The rearrangement uses TRBV19 and TRBJ2-7; D remains ambiguous. Germline assignment: CDR1 LNHDA and CDR2 SQIVND (reference sequence). Trimming stripped 6 bases from V and 4 bases from J, with 13 bases between. This CDR3 is built from 13 residues. The CDR3 loop reads CASSAFSQYEQYF. For the CDR3, the DNA is TGTGCCAGTAGCGCCTTCTCTCAGTACGAGCAGTACTTC.

V usage is TRBV5-1 and J usage is TRBJ2-1; TRBD1 matches 7 bases. Per the germline V gene, CDR1 is SGHRS and CDR2 is YFSETQ. The CDR3 contains 14 residues. Trimming took 6 bases from V and 0 from J; bases not matched to a gene: 3. CDR3 sequence (DNA): TGCGCCAGCACCCCAGGGGGCTCCTACAATGAGCAGTTCTTC. Amino acid sequence: CASTPGGSYNEQFF.

V usage is TRBV19 and J usage is TRBJ2-2, with D maybe TRBD1 (6 bases). The germline V gene encodes CDR1 LNHDA and CDR2 SQIVND (reference sequence). V was trimmed by 3 bases and J by 2 bases, leaving 13 bases between them. The CDR3 is 16 residues long. The DNA for the CDR3 is TGTGCCAGTAGTATGAAGGACAGAATAAACACCGGGGAGCTGTTTTTT. Its translation is CASSMKDRINTGELFF.

The CDR3 here is CASRGAGRNEQFF. CDR3 bases: TGTGCCAGCAGAGGAGCGGGACGGAATGAGCAGTTCTTC. The chain has TRBV11-3 and TRBJ2-1, with 7 positions matching TRBD2. The CDR3 has 13 residues. CDR1 and CDR2 from the germline V gene are SGHNT and YENEEA. V lost 6 bases, J lost 7 bases, and 6 bases stayed unmatched.

This chain connects TRBV6-6 to TRBJ2-5, with 12 bases that match TRBD2. The last part of the DNA fits TRBJ2-7 better; the J call may be wrong. CDR1 and CDR2 (germline): MNHNY, SVGAGI (reference sequence). This CDR3 contains 15 residues. This chain's CDR3 is CASSYGLAGGYEQYF. The CDR3 bases are TGTGCCAGCAGTTACGGGCTAGCGGGAGGGTACGAGCAGTACTTC.

This clone appeared once. The chain recombines TRBV14 with TRBJ2-1, with 11 bases aligning to TRBD1. V lost 5 bases to trimming and J lost 7 bases; unmatched junction nucleotides: 10. The CDR3 consists of 16 residues. Germline V gene sequence: CDR1 SGHDN, CDR2 FVKESK. Written as DNA, the CDR3 is TGTGCCAGCAGCTCCTGGACAGGGGGCGAATCGAATGAGCAGTTCTTC. Amino acid sequence: CASSSWTGGESNEQFF.

For this clone: A read error may account for a junction end that differs from germline. V is TRBV7-7 and J is TRBJ2-1; TRBD2 agrees at 8 bases. The germline CDR1 and CDR2 sequences are SSHAT and FNYEAQ (reference sequence). The CDR3 is made up of 15 amino acids. The CDR3 protein is CASSLAREGSHEQFF. The CDR3 coding sequence is TGTGCTAGCAGCTTAGCACGGGAGGGCAGCCATGAGCAGTTCTTC. Full variable domain (remainder filled in from reference TRBV7-7 and TRBJ2-1): GAGVSQSPRYKVTKRGQDVTLRCDPISSHATLYWYQQALGQGPEFLTYFNYEAQPDKSGLPSDRFSAERPEGSISTLTIQRTEQRDSAMYRCASSLAREGSHEQFFGPGTRLTVL.

This rearrangement joins TRBV18 to TRBJ2-7; 12 bases are a match to TRBD2. V was pared by 3 bases and J by 6 bases, with 9 bases of the junction left unmatched. There are 16 residues in the CDR3. CDR1 is KGHSH, CDR2 LQKENI, per germline. CDR3 nucleotide sequence: TGTGCCAGCTCACCGCGTCCACTAGCGGGGGGCAGCGAGCAGTACTTC. It encodes CASSPRPLAGGSEQYF.